A single T cell receptor (beta chain) is shown here with its context. These data come from a study of blood T cells in healthy people across ages. Through a sample-barcoded 5' primer and a J-beta primer mix, a second PCR was run for about 6 to 11 cycles. MiXCR, applied by TCRdb to the 5' RACE reads, yields one record per CDR3 protein. Here the sample spans some 700,000 distinct CDR3 sequences, about a fifth being singletons. CDR3 length: 17 residues. Looked up from germline, CDR1 is SGHRS and CDR2 is YFSETQ. V shed 4 bases, J shed 5 bases, and the junction held 13 bases outside the gene matches. Sequenced: blood. The rearrangement joins TRBV5-1 to TRBJ2-1; 9 bases are a match to TRBD2. This TCR came from a man aged 65 to 79 in good health. Here the CDR3 DNA reads TGCGCCAGCAGCCCCCAGGGTAGCGGGGGAGGACACAATGAGCAGTTCTTC. This gives the protein CASSPQGSGGGHNEQFF.